Listed here are 19 T cell receptor beta chains from one sample, sequenced in a study of control samples from healthy donors and cancer patients. This table comes from immunoSEQ multiplex PCR, and its TCRdb copy is limited to in-frame clones, with some not included. The sample contains tens of thousands of clones, around 94% of which appear only once. Specimen: PBMCs. The source of these receptors is a man aged 25-45 years with colorectal cancer.

This clone was recorded once. This sequence joins TRBV10-2 and TRBJ1-6; a possible D gene is TRBD1 (5 bases). V was pared by 3 bases and J by 8 bases, with 17 bases between. The CDR3 contains 16 residues. Germline V lookup: CDR1 WSHSY, CDR2 SAAADI. In nucleotides, the CDR3 is TGCGCCAGCAGTGAATTTGGGGGATTTTCCGATTCACCCCTCCACTTT. It is translated as CASSEFGGFSDSPLHF.

The chain recombines TRBV7-9 with TRBJ1-2, with 10 bases that match TRBD1. The CDR3 has 16 residues. J gave up 8 bases and V 5 bases, and 14 bases lay outside the gene matches. The V gene's germline CDR1 is SEHNR and CDR2 FQNEAQ (reference sequence). This chain's CDR3 is CASSPDRGLEGRGYTF. The CDR3 bases are TGTGCCAGCAGCCCCGACAGGGGGCTTGAGGGCCGCGGCTACACCTTC.

The genes are TRBV19 and TRBJ1-5; unclear D gene. Germline CDR1 LNHDA, CDR2 SQIVND (reference sequence). The CDR3 length is 16 residues. Trimming pared 1 base from V and 5 bases from J, leaving 15 bases between. The chain's CDR3 is CASSIASITSYQPQHF. CDR3 coding DNA: TGTGCCAGTAGTATAGCCTCTATCACAAGCTATCAGCCCCAGCATTTT.

The V gene is TRBV10-3, the J gene TRBJ2-2, with D uncertain. This CDR3 has 12 residues. From germline, CDR1 is ENHRY and CDR2 SYGVKD. Deletions cut 7 bases from V and 6 bases from J, with 9 bases between. CDR3 sequence: CAIMGGSGELFF. The CDR3 DNA reads TGTGCCATCATGGGCGGCTCCGGGGAGCTGTTTTTT.

This clone was detected once. The chain joins TRBV3-1 (or the pseudogene TRBV3-2) to TRBJ1-1, with D tentatively TRBD1 (5 bases). The CDR3 is 17 amino acids. Germline CDR1 is LGHDT and CDR2 is YNNKEL (reference sequence). V lost 2 bases and J lost 2, with 18 bases in between. The chain's CDR3 is CASSQTGWGSYNTEAFF. The DNA of the CDR3 is TGTGCCAGCAGCCAAACGGGTTGGGGGAGTTATAACACTGAAGCTTTCTTT.

The chain joins TRBV11-2 to TRBJ2-6; D unresolved. The CDR3 sequence is 16 residues long. Germline lookup yields CDR1 SGHAT and CDR2 FQNNGV. V gave up 1 base and J gave up 4 bases, with 11 bases separating them. The CDR3 loop reads CASSLVSGLGANVLTF. The CDR3 nucleotides are TGTGCCAGCAGCTTAGTTTCAGGCCTCGGGGCCAACGTCCTGACTTTC.

The rearrangement joins TRBV19 to TRBJ1-1; unclear D gene. Germline assignment: CDR1 LNHDA and CDR2 SQIVND (reference sequence). V was pared by 5 bases and J by 3 bases, with 10 bases between. The CDR3 totals 13 residues. The CDR3 DNA sequence: TGTGCCAGTAGTTCCAACCGCGACACTGAAGCTTTCTTT. Protein: CASSSNRDTEAFF.

In this sample, this clone turned up a few times. The chain uses TRBV7-9 and TRBJ2-1, with TRBD1 as a possible D gene (6 bases). V was clipped by 7 bases and J by 0 bases, with 13 bases between them. The CDR3 runs 15 residues. Germline values: CDR1 SEHNR, CDR2 FQNEAQ (reference sequence). CDR3 bases: TGTGCCAGCACCATAAGGGGGTCCTCCTACAATGAGCAGTTCTTC. This encodes CASTIRGSSYNEQFF. Full variable domain (missing parts from reference TRBV7-9 and TRBJ2-1): DTGVSQNPRHKITKRGQNVTFRCDPISEHNRLYWYRQTLGQGPEFLTYFQNEAQLEKSRLLSDRFSAERPKGSFSTLEIQRTEQGDSAMYLCASTIRGSSYNEQFFGPGTRLTVL.

The chain recombines TRBV18 with TRBJ2-6, with 11 nucleotides matching TRBD1. Looked up from germline, CDR1 is KGHSH and CDR2 is LQKENI. CDR3 size: 19 residues. J was trimmed by 0 bases and V by 2 bases; bases with no gene match: 6. The CDR3: CASSPMIGTGGSGANVLTF. DNA for the CDR3: TGTGCCAGCTCACCAATGATCGGGACAGGGGGCTCTGGGGCCAACGTCCTGACTTTC.

This chain links TRBV19 with TRBJ2-1; D is uncertain. V shed 6 bases and J shed 4 bases, with 22 bases lying between them. The CDR3 covers 17 residues. From germline, CDR1 is LNHDA and CDR2 SQIVND (reference sequence). DNA for the CDR3: TGTGCCAGTAGCAAAATGGGTGGCAGGCTCCTTTACAATGAGCAGTTCTTC. Translating it yields CASSKMGGRLLYNEQFF.

CDR3 DNA sequence: TGCGCCAGCAGTGGAACGGACAGGGCCACAGATACGCAGTATTTT. This sequence encodes CASSGTDRATDTQYF. This chain uses TRBV10-1 with TRBJ2-3; 8 bases map to TRBD1. Germline CDR1 WNHNN, CDR2 SYGVQD (reference sequence). CDR3 size: 15 residues. Germline trimming cut 4 bases from V and 2 bases from J; bases unmatched to any gene: 5.

The rearrangement joins TRBV14 to TRBJ2-5, with D tentatively TRBD2 (6 bases). Germline CDR1 and CDR2: SGHDN and FVKESK. Trimming cost V 3 bases and J 1 base, with 18 bases left between them. CDR3 length equals 17 residues. The CDR3 is CASSHRIGVGGQETQYF. Here the CDR3 DNA reads TGTGCCAGCAGCCATCGAATCGGGGTGGGGGGCCAAGAGACCCAGTACTTC.

For this clone: An end of the junction does not agree with germline; a read error may underlie this. This chain uses TRBV25-1 with TRBJ1-1; no reliable D call. Looked up from germline, CDR1 is MGHDK and CDR2 is SYGVNS. This CDR3 contains 11 residues. The CDR3 DNA reads TGTGCCACCAGTTATGGGACTGAAGCTTTCTTT. Protein product: CATSYGTEAFF.

The chain carries TRBV2 and TRBJ2-7, with 8 nucleotides matching TRBD2. The V gene's germline CDR1 is SNHLY and CDR2 FYNNEI. The CDR3 covers 15 residues. The ends lost 10 bases at V and 3 bases at J; junction bases unmatched: 14. This CDR3 is CANRVGRGAGYEQYF. For the CDR3, the DNA is TGTGCCAACAGGGTGGGGCGGGGGGCCGGCTACGAGCAGTACTTC.

The chain is built from TRBV2 and TRBJ2-7; TRBD2 matches 10 bases. Germline-derived CDR1 and CDR2 are SNHLY and FYNNEI. The junction had 7 bases not matched to a gene; V was cut back by 6 bases and J by 2 bases. The CDR3 runs to 15 residues. The CDR3 DNA reads as TGTGCCAGCAGAAGAACTAGCGGGGATGCCTACGAGCAGTACTTC. Translating gives CASRRTSGDAYEQYF. Full variable domain (rest looked up from reference TRBV2 and TRBJ2-7): EPEVTQTPSHQVTQMGQEVILRCVPISNHLYFYWYRQILGQKVEFLVSFYNNEISEKSEIFDDQFSVERPDGSNFTLKIRSTKLEDSAMYFCASRRTSGDAYEQYFGPGTRLTVT.

The CDR3 DNA reads TGCGCCAGCAGCTTGGCCCCACCTAATGAAAAACTGTTTTTT. Translation gives CASSLAPPNEKLFF. The chain recombines TRBV5-1 with TRBJ1-4; the D is unclear. CDR1 SGHRS and CDR2 YFSETQ come from the germline V gene. V gave up 0 bases and J gave up 3 bases, with 6 bases separating them. CDR3 length: 14 residues. Looking up the rest from reference TRBV5-1 and TRBJ1-4 gives the full variable domain: KAGVTQTPRYLIKTRGQQVTLSCSPISGHRSVSWYQQTPGQGLQFLFEYFSETQRNKGNFPGRFSGRQFSNSRSEMNVSTLELGDSALYLCASSLAPPNEKLFFGSGTQLSVL.

The rearrangement uses TRBV7-9 and TRBJ2-2; 7 bases line up with TRBD2. CDR1 is SEHNR and CDR2 is FQNEAQ in the germline V gene (reference sequence). CDR3 length: 17 amino acids. Trimming took 3 bases from V and 5 from J; bases not matched to a gene: 12. DNA for the CDR3: TGTGCCAGCAGCTTCCTCGTGTTAGCGGGCCAGACCGGGGAGCTGTTTTTT. It specifies CASSFLVLAGQTGELFF.

The rearrangement joins TRBV10-1 to TRBJ2-1; 9 positions agree with TRBD1. V shed 4 bases, J shed 0 bases, and the junction held 7 bases outside the gene matches. The CDR3 is made up of 17 amino acids. The V gene's germline CDR1 is WNHNN and CDR2 SYGVQD (reference sequence). The CDR3 sequence is CASSGAGTGSSYNEQFF. In DNA form, the CDR3 reads TGCGCCAGCAGTGGCGCCGGGACAGGGAGCTCCTACAATGAGCAGTTCTTC.

This chain connects TRBV6-5 to TRBJ1-2; D remains ambiguous. The CDR3 covers 12 residues. Germline V lookup: CDR1 MNHEY, CDR2 SVGAGI. Trimming left V 3 bases short and J 8 bases short, with 10 bases between. CDR3 sequence reads: CASSYSGIGYTF. CDR3 coding DNA: TGTGCCAGCAGTTATTCGGGGATAGGCTACACCTTC.